This paragraph covers one T cell receptor beta chain sequence. The CDR3 totals 18 residues. Germline lookup yields CDR1 LNHDA and CDR2 SQIVND (reference sequence). The V segment lost 4 bases and the J segment 2 bases; nucleotides outside the gene matches: 17. Over several immunoSEQ plates, each subset's genomic DNA was distributed in even portions. The table came from immunoSEQ multiplex PCR; TCRdb's copy has only in-frame clones and leaves some out. This table holds fewer than 600,000 clones, 77% found once. The record originates from a study of shared clonotypes between healthy human individuals. The receptor was isolated from a woman aged 40 to 50 in good health. Some clones in this sample may be carry-over from other donors' samples. This chain uses TRBV19 with TRBJ2-7; the match to TRBD2 covers 7 bases. Sequencing input: PBMCs. DNA for the CDR3: TGTGCCAGTAGTAAAGAGGGGTCGCGCGGGAGCCCCACCTACGAGCAGTACTTC. Amino acids: CASSKEGSRGSPTYEQYF.